The next 29 T cell receptor beta chains were all read from a single sample in a study of blood T cell repertoires in COVID-19. Here immunoSEQ multiplex PCR was the method, and the copy in TCRdb shows in-frame clones only, minus some. This sample yields 100,000 to 150,000 clones, of which approximately 90% are seen a single time; about 2% belongs to the top ten. The sequenced sample consisted of peripheral blood. These TCRs come from a man between 65 and 85 years old with active COVID-19.

The chain links TRBV24-1 to TRBJ2-5; TRBD2 matches at 10 bases. Germline CDR1 and CDR2: KGHDR and SFDVKD. The J segment lost 5 bases and the V segment lost 4 bases, leaving 15 bases of the junction unmatched. The CDR3 covers 18 residues. CDR3 DNA: TGTGCCACCAGTGACCCCTGGGGGGGAGCGGGAGGGAAGGAGACCCAGTACTTC. Its translation: CATSDPWGGAGGKETQYF.

The rearrangement joins TRBV6-6 to TRBJ1-6, with 9 nucleotides matching TRBD1. With V trimmed by 7 bases and J by 7 bases, 8 bases remained unmatched. There are 15 residues in the CDR3. Germline CDR1 and CDR2: MNHNY and SVGAGI (reference sequence). The CDR3 protein is CASNRPGQGNSPLHF. The CDR3 DNA follows: TGTGCCAGCAACCGACCGGGACAGGGCAATTCACCCCTCCACTTT.

This clone was recorded once. The chain combines TRBV7-3 with TRBJ2-1; D may be TRBD2 (5 bases). The germline CDR1 and CDR2 sequences are SGHTA and FQGTGA. Trimming removed 11 bases at V and 7 bases at J, with 18 bases between. CDR3 length equals 13 residues. In DNA, the CDR3 is TGTGCCCGACCCTACGGAGAGCGGAATGAGCAGTTCTTC. Encoded protein: CARPYGERNEQFF.

The V call is TRBV18, the J call TRBJ2-3; TRBD2 matches at 8 bases. V shed 0 bases, J shed 2 bases, and the junction held 4 bases outside the gene matches. This CDR3 region has 16 residues. The germline V gene has CDR1 KGHSH and CDR2 LQKENI. The CDR3, as DNA: TGTGCCAGCTCACCACCTAGCGGGAAGGTCACAGATACGCAGTATTTT. It specifies CASSPPSGKVTDTQYF.

The chain couples TRBV15 to TRBJ2-7; weak D call: TRBD2 (6 bases). The length of the CDR3 is 17 residues. Between the trimmed V and J ends, which lost 0 bases and 2 bases, there was a span of 17 bases. Per the germline V gene, CDR1 is LNHNV and CDR2 is YYDKDF (reference sequence). The CDR3 spells CATSRDRQRAWAYEQYF. CDR3 DNA: TGTGCCACCAGCAGAGATCGTCAGCGGGCATGGGCCTACGAGCAGTACTTC.

The rearrangement links TRBV30 to TRBJ1-4; D gene unclear. The germline CDR1 and CDR2 sequences are GTSNPN and SVGIG (reference sequence). The CDR3 covers 15 residues. V gave up 4 bases and J gave up 5 bases, with 17 bases separating them. Here the CDR3 reads CAWTRGGLGNEKLFF. DNA of the CDR3: TGTGCCTGGACCCGTGGAGGGCTGGGGAATGAAAAACTGTTTTTT.

The chain uses TRBV19 and TRBJ2-2; 7 bases fit TRBD1. The junction had 10 bases not matched to a gene; V was cut back by 3 bases and J by 3 bases. The CDR3 covers 17 residues. The germline gives CDR1 LNHDA, CDR2 SQIVND (reference sequence). CDR3 sequence: CASSIPPGGTYTGELFF. The CDR3 DNA is TGTGCCAGTAGTATTCCCCCAGGGGGTACCTACACCGGGGAGCTGTTTTTT.

About this clone itself: This same CDR3 is encoded by further DNA sequences in the sample. The chain is built from TRBV19 and TRBJ2-3; 7 bases map to TRBD2. The CDR3 has 14 amino acids. Germline CDR1 reads LNHDA; CDR2 reads SQIVND (reference sequence). The V and J ends lost 4 bases and 1 base, in that order; junction bases with no gene match: 2. The CDR3 reads CASSKTSGTDTQYF. DNA for the CDR3: TGTGCCAGTAGTAAAACTAGCGGCACAGATACGCAGTATTTT.

A remark on this clone: This same CDR3 is encoded by further DNA sequences in the sample. The rearrangement links TRBV24-1 to TRBJ1-2; the match to TRBD1 covers 8 bases. Germline CDR1 and CDR2: KGHDR and SFDVKD. The junction had 2 bases not matched to a gene; V was cut back by 2 bases and J by 4 bases. The CDR3 runs to 14 residues. CDR3 region: CATSDSGTGYGYTF. The CDR3 DNA reads as TGTGCCACCAGTGATTCCGGGACAGGCTATGGCTACACCTTC.

This clone was recorded a few times. The gene calls are TRBV5-1 and TRBJ2-7; D is perhaps TRBD2 (5 bases). Germline V gene data show CDR1 as SGHRS and CDR2 as YFSETQ. Trimming pared 1 base from V and 3 bases from J, leaving 11 bases between. The CDR3 has 14 residues. CDR3 sequence reads: CASSLYGSVYEQYF. CDR3 coding DNA: TGCGCCAGCAGCTTGTATGGGAGCGTCTACGAGCAGTACTTC.

This chain uses TRBV10-1 with TRBJ2-1, with 8 bases aligning to TRBD2. There are 15 residues in the CDR3. Per the germline V gene, CDR1 is WNHNN and CDR2 is SYGVQD (reference sequence). Trimming took 2 bases from V and 5 from J; bases not matched to a gene: 5. CDR3 sequence (DNA): TGCGCCAGCAGTGAGGGTAGCGGGACCAACAATGAGCAGTTCTTC. Translated, it gives CASSEGSGTNNEQFF.

This clone was observed a single time. The V call is TRBV5-4, the J call TRBJ2-7; 8 nucleotides align to TRBD1. The CDR3 spans 17 residues. Germline V lookup: CDR1 SGHNT, CDR2 YYREEE (reference sequence). Trimming at V came to 0 bases and at J to 0 bases, leaving 8 bases not matched to a gene. Here the CDR3 reads CASSLARPGQGSYEQYF. In DNA form, the CDR3 reads TGTGCCAGCAGCTTGGCCCGTCCAGGACAGGGCTCCTACGAGCAGTACTTC.

This clone was observed a few times. The rearrangement joins TRBV5-8 to TRBJ2-1; 8 bases align to TRBD1. Germline-derived CDR1 and CDR2 are SGHTS and YDEGEE. Losses at the gene ends were 0 bases for V and 2 bases for J; bases not matched to a gene: 1. The CDR3 has 15 amino acids. In DNA, the CDR3 is TGTGCCAGCAGCTTGGACAGGGGGACCTACAATGAGCAGTTCTTC. It encodes CASSLDRGTYNEQFF.

In regard to this clone: The same CDR3 can be traced to other DNA sequences in this sample. J is TRBJ2-1 and V is TRBV7-3, with D tentatively TRBD2 (5 bases). This CDR3 contains 13 residues. Trimming removed 3 bases at V and 4 bases at J, with 7 bases between. CDR1 is SGHTA and CDR2 is FQGTGA in the germline V gene. CDR3 bases: TGTGCCAGCAGCTTGGACTCTTACAATGAGCAGTTCTTC. This encodes CASSLDSYNEQFF.

V and J are TRBV7-9 and TRBJ1-6; D remains unclear. The CDR3 contains 14 residues. Germline CDR1 SEHNR, CDR2 FQNEAQ (reference sequence). V shed 4 bases and J shed 10 bases, with 14 bases lying between them. In nucleotides, the CDR3 is TGTGCCAGCAGCTCCGCCGGAGCGGGATCACCCCTCCACTTT. Its translation: CASSSAGAGSPLHF.

This chain uses TRBV10-3 with TRBJ2-1; D gene ambiguous. V gave up 7 bases and J gave up 5 bases, with 9 bases separating them. The CDR3 covers 12 residues. Germline CDR1 and CDR2: ENHRY and SYGVKD. The CDR3 DNA is TGTGCCATCAAGTACAGAGACAATGAGCAGTTCTTC. This codes for CAIKYRDNEQFF.

The CDR3 loop is CASSRRQGSYNEQFF. The DNA of the CDR3 is TGTGCCAGCAGCCGCCGACAGGGTTCCTACAATGAGCAGTTCTTC. The rearrangement links TRBV3-1 (or the pseudogene TRBV3-2) to TRBJ2-1; 7 bases are a match to TRBD1. The CDR3 spans 15 residues. J was trimmed by 1 base and V by 4 bases; bases with no gene match: 4. Germline CDR1 and CDR2: LGHDT and YNNKEL (reference sequence).

The genes are TRBV5-1 and TRBJ1-1; TRBD1 might be the D (5 bases). Germline CDR1 and CDR2: SGHRS and YFSETQ. Trimming removed 6 bases at V and 2 bases at J, with 17 bases between. The CDR3 has 15 residues. The CDR3 sequence: CASTRPGQGNTEAFF. DNA for the CDR3: TGCGCCAGCACCCGACCCGGGCAGGGAAACACTGAAGCTTTCTTT.

The V call is TRBV6-5, the J call TRBJ1-2; 9 nucleotides match TRBD1. The CDR3 has 14 residues. Germline lookup yields CDR1 MNHEY and CDR2 SVGAGI. The V gene end was trimmed by 2 bases and the J gene end by 4 bases; junction bases not matched to a gene: 2. The CDR3: CASSYGTGFYGYTF. The CDR3 DNA reads TGTGCCAGCAGTTACGGGACAGGGTTCTATGGCTACACCTTC.

The rearrangement uses TRBV30 and TRBJ1-2; 8 bases align to TRBD1. The CDR3 has 11 amino acids. Trimming at V came to 5 bases and at J to 4 bases, leaving 0 bases not matched to a gene. Germline-derived CDR1 and CDR2 are GTSNPN and SVGIG (reference sequence). CDR3 sequence: CAWGQGYGYTF. CDR3 in DNA: TGTGCCTGGGGACAGGGCTATGGCTACACCTTC.

J is TRBJ1-2 and V is TRBV19, with TRBD1 as a possible D gene (5 bases). V lost 5 bases to trimming and J lost 8 bases, with 9 bases between them. CDR1 and CDR2 from the germline V gene are LNHDA and SQIVND (reference sequence). The length of the CDR3 is 11 residues. CDR3 DNA sequence: TGTGCCAGTAGTTTTAGGGGAGGCTACACCTTC. Translated: CASSFRGGYTF. The variable domain in full, completed from reference TRBV19 and TRBJ1-2, reads DGGITQSPKYLFRKEGQNVTLSCEQNLNHDAMYWYRQDPGQGLRLIYYSQIVNDFQKGDIAEGYSVSREKKESFPLTVTSAQKNPTAFYLCASSFRGGYTFGSGTRLTVV.

The chain employs TRBV2 and TRBJ2-3; 7 nucleotides agree with TRBD1. CDR3 size: 15 residues. CDR1 SNHLY and CDR2 FYNNEI come from the germline V gene. Unmatched junction bases numbered 9, after V lost 5 bases and J lost 4 bases. The CDR3 loop is CASSRDREGSDTQYF. The CDR3 DNA is TGTGCCAGCAGTAGAGACAGGGAAGGGTCAGATACGCAGTATTTT.

The chain couples TRBV5-4 to TRBJ2-2; 7 nucleotides match TRBD1. CDR1 and CDR2 (germline): SGHNT, YYREEE (reference sequence). The ends lost 4 bases at V and 2 bases at J; junction bases unmatched: 11. The CDR3 spans 17 residues. The CDR3 sequence is CASSSWGGTANTGELFF. Here the CDR3 DNA reads TGTGCCAGCAGCAGCTGGGGTGGGACAGCTAACACCGGGGAGCTGTTTTTT.

V is TRBV5-1 and J is TRBJ1-3; 8 bases fit TRBD1. V shed 2 bases, J shed 6 bases, and the junction held 7 bases outside the gene matches. The CDR3 consists of 15 residues. From germline, CDR1 is SGHRS and CDR2 YFSETQ. The DNA for the CDR3 is TGCGCCAGCAGCTTCACAGGGGGAAGGGAAAACACCATATATTTT. Amino acids: CASSFTGGRENTIYF.

The V call is TRBV6-5, the J call TRBJ1-1, with TRBD1 matching over 8 bases. The CDR3 contains 14 residues. Germline CDR1 is MNHEY and CDR2 is SVGAGI. V lost 5 bases to trimming and J lost 13 bases; unmatched junction nucleotides: 15. The CDR3 DNA is TGTGCCAGCAGTCGGGGGCAGGGGGCGCGGAGTGGTTTCTTT. Its translation: CASSRGQGARSGFF.

The J gene is TRBJ2-4, the V gene TRBV7-2; D is possibly TRBD1 (6 bases). CDR3 length: 15 amino acids. CDR1 SGHTA and CDR2 FQGNSA come from the germline V gene. Trimming cost V 5 bases and J 0 bases, with 11 bases left between them. Here the CDR3 DNA reads TGTGCCAGCAGCCCTCCAGGGGTAGCCAAAAACATTCAGTACTTC. This translates into CASSPPGVAKNIQYF.

The gene calls are TRBV19 and TRBJ2-1, with 9 bases that match TRBD1. Germline V gene sequence: CDR1 LNHDA, CDR2 SQIVND (reference sequence). CDR3 length: 14 amino acids. With 3 bases clipped from V and 9 bases from J, the junction kept 6 bases outside the gene matches. CDR3 nucleotide sequence: TGTGCCAGTAGTATCGGGACAGGGAGGTTTGAGCAGTTCTTC. This gives the protein CASSIGTGRFEQFF.

V and J are TRBV6-5 and TRBJ2-5; 7 positions agree with TRBD2. CDR3 length: 13 residues. Unmatched junction bases numbered 4, after V lost 7 bases and J lost 2 bases. Germline V gives CDR1 MNHEY, CDR2 SVGAGI. The CDR3 region has the DNA TGTGCCAGCACCCCAGCGGGGCAAGAGACCCAGTACTTC. Translated, it gives CASTPAGQETQYF.

This chain connects TRBV19 to TRBJ1-1; D possibly corresponds to TRBD1 (5 bases). Trimming took 6 bases from V and 2 from J, leaving 10 bases between them. The CDR3 consists of 13 residues. The germline gives CDR1 LNHDA, CDR2 SQIVND (reference sequence). The CDR3 sequence: CASRFDRNTEAFF. The DNA for the CDR3 is TGTGCCAGTAGATTCGACAGAAACACTGAAGCTTTCTTT.